This paragraph covers one T cell receptor (beta chain) sequence. This sample was taken from a study of blood T cell repertoires in COVID-19. Study as a whole: The origin of the acute and convalescent COVID-19 samples was the United States, Italy and Spain. PBMCs, B-cell-depleted T cells, or T cells were the source of the cDNA or gDNA that made up the material.

Profiled with immunoSEQ multiplex PCR; TCRdb holds only in-frame clones, not every one. The sample holds about 69,000 clones, approximately 84% seen once. Seattle's enrolled individuals joined amid active infection and were then monitored longitudinally. The CDR3 runs to 16 residues. From germline, CDR1 is SGHKS and CDR2 YYEKEE (reference sequence). The J segment lost 0 bases and the V segment lost 3 bases, leaving 4 bases of the junction unmatched. This TCR was sampled from a man aged 50 or older with COVID-19, enrolled during active disease. The chain joins TRBV5-5 to TRBJ2-1; TRBD2 aligns across 9 bases. Sequenced input: peripheral blood. The CDR3 reads CASSSQRGDSYNEQFF. The CDR3 bases are TGTGCCAGCAGCTCTCAGCGGGGGGACTCCTACAATGAGCAGTTCTTC.